This TCR beta chain appears in the sequencing data of a study of T cell repertoires in cytomegalovirus infection. At the level of the study: The public TCR beta signatures pointed to both CMV infection and matching HLA type. Regarding the study as a whole: HLA-C-restricted CMV clonotypes gave the most frequent clonotype in two of eight donors.

One entry per CDR3 protein, called by TCRdb with MiXCR from the reads. The sample includes roughly 500,000 distinct CDR3 sequences, about 33% of them seen just once. Many counts were recorded for this clonotype. Antigen unknown. Germline loops: CDR1 SGHTA, CDR2 FQGNSA. The CDR3 covers 13 residues. Trimming shortened V by 5 bases and J by 7 bases, and 14 bases separated the two germline ends. The sample consisted of cultured PBMCs, taken from culture after CMV antigen stimulation. This receptor was obtained from a human donor in good health (CMV status not recorded). Some clones in this sample may be carry-over from other donors' samples. The chain couples TRBV7-2 to TRBJ1-1; the D gene is possibly TRBD1 (5 bases). The CDR3 coding sequence is TGTGCCAGCAGCACTCAGGGATGGGGTGAAGCTTTCTTT. Residues: CASSTQGWGEAFF.